The rows below give T cell receptor beta chains drawn from one sample of a study of vaccination and CD4 T cells after COVID-19. No cognate antigen is known for these TCRs. TCRdb independently ran MiXCR on the PCR reads; one entry per CDR3 protein. The sample carries around 14,000 distinct CDR3 sequences, approximately 25% recorded once. The sequences come from CD4+ T cells from blood, cultured in vitro, collected after SARS-CoV-2 vaccination. The source is a human donor who had recovered from COVID-19. Each CDR3 is given with its conserved first and last residue. Fields, in order: V gene, J gene, clone size, CDR3 protein. Clone size is stated in some rows and not others, as once, few, many or a class when expanded.

v_call: TRBV20-1; j_call: TRBJ2-3; clone_size: few; cdr3_aa: CSARRGSSPDTQYF
v_call: TRBV9; j_call: TRBJ2-7; clone_size: .; cdr3_aa: CASSVDPRSSYEQYF
v_call: TRBV5-4; j_call: TRBJ1-2; clone_size: .; cdr3_aa: CASSWPGTAINYGYTF
v_call: TRBV4-3; j_call: TRBJ2-2; clone_size: .; cdr3_aa: CASSQSWGTSGRASTGELFF
v_call: TRBV7-9; j_call: TRBJ1-1; clone_size: .; cdr3_aa: CASSKDGLPNTEAFF
v_call: TRBV6-5; j_call: TRBJ2-1; clone_size: .; cdr3_aa: CASSYSTLSSGRYNEQFF
v_call: TRBV19; j_call: TRBJ2-1; clone_size: .; cdr3_aa: CASFSGSLNEQFF
v_call: TRBV18; j_call: TRBJ2-5; clone_size: .; cdr3_aa: CASSIWTGEIGVETQYF
v_call: TRBV20-1; j_call: TRBJ1-1; clone_size: medium-sized; cdr3_aa: CIGLRRLGNTEAFF
v_call: TRBV29-1; j_call: TRBJ2-7; clone_size: few; cdr3_aa: CSARGPALYEQYF
v_call: TRBV18; j_call: TRBJ2-6; clone_size: .; cdr3_aa: CASSHLRFSGANVLTF
v_call: TRBV6-2/TRBV6-3; j_call: TRBJ2-1; clone_size: .; cdr3_aa: CASSYLFGTGDNEQFF
v_call: TRBV2; j_call: TRBJ2-3; clone_size: few; cdr3_aa: CASTTSPPRSYF
v_call: TRBV7-2; j_call: TRBJ2-1; clone_size: few; cdr3_aa: CASSLAGQGVGEQFF
v_call: TRBV11-2; j_call: TRBJ2-2; clone_size: few; cdr3_aa: CASSRLAGRNTGELFF
v_call: TRBV30; j_call: TRBJ1-5; clone_size: .; cdr3_aa: CAWGQQGNQPQHF
v_call: TRBV5-6; j_call: TRBJ2-7; clone_size: .; cdr3_aa: CASSLYPGQGRMNEQYF
v_call: TRBV11-1; j_call: TRBJ2-7; clone_size: few; cdr3_aa: CASSLARTSGIISEQYF
v_call: TRBV4-3; j_call: TRBJ1-6; clone_size: medium-sized; cdr3_aa: CASSQGAPGHFFLHF
v_call: TRBV21-1; j_call: TRBJ2-5; clone_size: .; cdr3_aa: CASSKAETQYF
v_call: TRBV7-9; j_call: TRBJ2-5; clone_size: .; cdr3_aa: CASSSGTGQETQYF
v_call: TRBV24-1; j_call: TRBJ2-3; clone_size: medium-sized; cdr3_aa: CATSDPGLDTQYF
v_call: TRBV12-3/TRBV12-4; j_call: TRBJ1-6; clone_size: medium-sized; cdr3_aa: CASSHLLTANSPLHF
v_call: TRBV27; j_call: TRBJ2-1; clone_size: .; cdr3_aa: CASSFGLVFYEQFF
v_call: TRBV28; j_call: TRBJ1-4; clone_size: .; cdr3_aa: CASKTTGANEKLFF
v_call: TRBV4-3; j_call: TRBJ2-2; clone_size: .; cdr3_aa: CASRQHNSGSNTGELFF
v_call: TRBV6-2/TRBV6-3; j_call: TRBJ2-3; clone_size: .; cdr3_aa: CASSLGGPGTDTQYF
v_call: TRBV20-1; j_call: TRBJ1-4; clone_size: few; cdr3_aa: CSASNRDEKLFF
v_call: TRBV19; j_call: TRBJ1-5; clone_size: few; cdr3_aa: CASSIGRPNQPQHF
v_call: TRBV7-2; j_call: TRBJ2-1; clone_size: few; cdr3_aa: CASRPELAGGYNEQFF
v_call: TRBV4-3; j_call: TRBJ2-2; clone_size: .; cdr3_aa: CASSLRLGGGELFF
v_call: TRBV5-1; j_call: TRBJ2-1; clone_size: .; cdr3_aa: CASSLVVAGSYNEQFF
v_call: TRBV24-1; j_call: TRBJ2-7; clone_size: .; cdr3_aa: CATSDPGTSGRPYEQYF
v_call: TRBV6-2/TRBV6-3; j_call: TRBJ2-5; clone_size: few; cdr3_aa: CASSYSPAGRETQYF
v_call: TRBV5-4; j_call: TRBJ2-7; clone_size: .; cdr3_aa: CASSLASAQYEQYF
v_call: TRBV20-1; j_call: TRBJ1-6; clone_size: few; cdr3_aa: CSAEDRLNSPLHF
v_call: TRBV7-8; j_call: TRBJ1-4; clone_size: .; cdr3_aa: CASSFGSTNEKLFF
v_call: TRBV18; j_call: TRBJ1-6; clone_size: .; cdr3_aa: CASSLDRMNSPLHF
v_call: TRBV4-3; j_call: TRBJ2-1; clone_size: few; cdr3_aa: CASSQGTVYNEQFF
v_call: TRBV27; j_call: TRBJ2-7; clone_size: .; cdr3_aa: CASSLSGTVSYEQYF
v_call: TRBV20-1; j_call: TRBJ2-5; clone_size: .; cdr3_aa: CSASFSLAGAIGTQYF